The following is a T cell receptor beta chain sequence with its context. This receptor's antigen is unknown. Germline is not matched at one junction end, which may reflect a read error. This entry comes from a study of response to subunit inactivated influenza vaccine (dated by TCRdb to between 2018 and 2020). In terms of the full investigation: Deep quantitative T cell receptor repertoire profiling was used in the study to track responses to a trivalent subunit inactivated influenza vaccine.

Library construction relied on RT-PCR. Instrument used: Illumina HiSeq 2500. TCRdb reprocessing: public reads trimmed at Q25 with fastp, clones called with MiXCR, in-frame beta chains kept. Here each entry gathers all rows of one CDR3 protein and keeps the most common genes and DNA. The sample data list 650,000 or so distinct CDR3 sequences, and 14% of these were observed just once. Less than 9% of the sample goes to the ten largest clones. CDR3 length: 14 amino acids, cysteine to phenylalanine. Only CDR3 DNA is held: 42 bases, read in frame from base 1. The paper as a whole reports these results and caveats: It was suggested by the authors that each seasonal influenza vaccination may recruit only a limited number of new T cells.

The chain employs TRBV12-3 or TRBV12-4 and TRBJ2-7; TRBD2 lines up with 7 middle nucleotides. The source of this sequence is a man aged 50-59 years who received an inactivated influenza vaccine. Donor details come from another sample of the same person, matched by shared clones. This material consisted of PBMCs from blood, taken 14 to 15 days before vaccination. The bases read TGTACCAGCAGTTTATCTAGCGGAGGATACGAGCAGTACTTC. It encodes CTSSLSSGGYEQYF.